The rows below give T cell receptor beta chains drawn from one sample of a study of Ad26.COV2.S vaccination and SARS-CoV-2 variants. The protocol was immunoSEQ multiplex PCR, while the TCRdb copy is restricted to in-frame clones and leaves out a portion. Of hundreds of thousands of clones in the sample, approximately 83% are singletons; the top ten hold nearly 7.5%. The sample consisted of peripheral blood, taken in a trial of Ad26.COV2.S vaccine versus placebo. Receptors were obtained from a person between 18 and 59 years old who received the Ad26.COV2.S COVID-19 vaccine or a placebo. Each CDR3 is given with its conserved first and last residue. The D gene is left open where the match is weak. Not every row has a clone size; where given, it reads once, few, many or a size class.

>TRBV6-5|TRBJ1-2|few|TRBD1
TGTGCCAGCAGTTTTAACAGGGGTCATGGCTACACCTTC
CASSFNRGHGYTF
>TRBV4-3|TRBJ1-2|NA|NA
TGCGCCAGCAGCCAACCAGGACAGCACTATGGCTACACCTTC
CASSQPGQHYGYTF
>TRBV5-4|TRBJ2-1|NA|TRBD1
TGTGCCAGCAGCTTGCTGGGACAGCAGTTAGGAAATGAGCAGTTCTTC
CASSLLGQQLGNEQFF
>TRBV7-9|TRBJ2-7|few|NA
TGTGCCAGCTGCGAAAGCGAGGGACGTCCCTGCTACGAGCAGTACTTC
CASCESEGRPCYEQYF
>TRBV5-4|TRBJ2-7|NA|NA
TGTGCCAGCAGCTTGAAAGGTTACGAGCAGTACTTC
CASSLKGYEQYF
>TRBV6-6|TRBJ1-5|NA|NA
TGTGCCAGCAGTTACTCGAAAGGGGATCAGCCCCAGCATTTT
CASSYSKGDQPQHF
>TRBV12-3/TRBV12-4|TRBJ1-2|NA|NA
TGTGCCAGCAGTTTAGGGGCAGGGAGCGGCTACACCTTC
CASSLGAGSGYTF
>TRBV18|TRBJ2-3|NA|NA
TGTGCCAGCTCCGGACTCACTTCGGATACGCAGTATTTT
CASSGLTSDTQYF
>TRBV27|TRBJ1-6|few|NA
TGTGCCAGCAGTATCCGTCGGGGTAATTCACCCCTCCACTTT
CASSIRRGNSPLHF
>TRBV30|TRBJ1-5|few|NA
TGTGCCTGGAGTGTAAGGGACAATCAGCCCCAGCATTTT
CAWSVRDNQPQHF
>TRBV20-1|TRBJ2-5|NA|NA
TGCAGTGCTGCCGGAAAGACCCAGTACTTC
CSAAGKTQYF
>TRBV19|TRBJ2-2|NA|NA
TGTGCCAGTAGTTGGTACACCGGGGAGCTGTTTTTT
CASSWYTGELFF
>TRBV2|TRBJ2-1|NA|NA
TGTGCCAGCACCGAAAGCGGATTCAATGTGCAGTTCTTC
CASTESGFNVQFF
>TRBV18|TRBJ2-1|NA|NA
TGTGCCAGCTCTATCGTCAATGAGCAGTTCTTC
CASSIVNEQFF
>TRBV6-5|TRBJ2-1|once|TRBD1
TGTGCCAGCGCGGGACAGGGACGACTTAGTGAGCAGTTCTTC
CASAGQGRLSEQFF
>TRBV11-3|TRBJ2-5|NA|TRBD2
TGTGCCAGCAGCTTAGATGGGGCGGGAGGATTCCGGGAGACCCAGTACTTC
CASSLDGAGGFRETQYF
>TRBV2|TRBJ1-2|NA|NA
TGTGCCAGCAGTGAACAGGGAGATGGCTACACCTTC
CASSEQGDGYTF
>TRBV11-1|TRBJ2-5|NA|TRBD2
TGTGCCAGCAGCTTAGCGCTGGCGGGAGTGACAGAGACCCAGTACTTC
CASSLALAGVTETQYF
>TRBV2|TRBJ1-1|NA|TRBD1
TGTGCCAGCAGTGGGACAGGGGGGACTGAAGCTTTCTTT
CASSGTGGTEAFF
>TRBV5-1|TRBJ2-3|NA|NA
TGCGCCAGCAGCTTGACAACAGATACGCAGTATTTT
CASSLTTDTQYF
>TRBV6-2/TRBV6-3|TRBJ2-1|once|NA
TGTGCCAGCAGTTACTCGGGTAGGATAAGATGGTACAATGAGCAGTTCTTC
CASSYSGRIRWYNEQFF
>TRBV6-2/TRBV6-3|TRBJ1-4|NA|NA
TGTGCCAGCAGTTACGGTGGACGGGCTACAACTAATGAAAAACTGTTTTTT
CASSYGGRATTNEKLFF
>TRBV3-1/TRBV3-2|TRBJ2-3|NA|TRBD2
TGTGCCAGCAGGCTGGGACTAGCGGGAGTGGGAGATACGCAGTATTTT
CASRLGLAGVGDTQYF
>TRBV5-1|TRBJ2-1|NA|NA
TGCGCCAGCAGCTTGGGTCATCCGGAGTACAATGAGCAGTTCTTC
CASSLGHPEYNEQFF
>TRBV27|TRBJ1-1|NA|NA
TGTGCCAGCAGTTTTCGGGAGAACACTGAAGCTTTCTTT
CASSFRENTEAFF
>TRBV7-9|TRBJ2-1|NA|TRBD2
TGTGCCAGCAGCTCCCGGGGAGGGTACAATGAGCAGTTCTTC
CASSSRGGYNEQFF
>TRBV6-4|TRBJ2-5|NA|NA
TGTGCCAGCAGTCCCGACTTAGGGGAGACCCAGTACTTC
CASSPDLGETQYF
>TRBV30|TRBJ2-1|NA|NA
TGTGCCTGGACTAGAGTCCCCAGGGCCCATGAGCAGTTCTTC
CAWTRVPRAHEQFF
>TRBV6-5|TRBJ1-5|NA|NA
TGTGCCAGCATAGTGAAAAGTATGGGGGATCAGCCCCAGCATTTT
CASIVKSMGDQPQHF
>TRBV7-9|TRBJ1-4|once|NA
TGTGCCAGCAGCTTAGGCAGAAACGATGAAAAACTGTTTTTT
CASSLGRNDEKLFF
>TRBV28|TRBJ1-2|NA|TRBD1
TGTGCCAGCAGTTCCGACAGGGTCTATGGCTACACCTTC
CASSSDRVYGYTF
>TRBV5-1|TRBJ1-1|NA|NA
TGCGCCAGCAGGGAGAACACTGAAGCTTTCTTT
CASRENTEAFF
>TRBV6-5|TRBJ1-2|many|TRBD1
TGTGCCAGCAGTCTCCGGGACAGTAAGAATGGCTACACCTTC
CASSLRDSKNGYTF
>TRBV5-6|TRBJ2-5|once|NA
TGTGCCAGCAGCGTTATTGGGGAGAGGCAAGAGACCCAGTACTTC
CASSVIGERQETQYF
>TRBV7-2|TRBJ2-5|NA|NA
TGTGCCAGCAGCTCCGGGCCTTCGTCCAATCCGTACTTC
CASSSGPSSNPYF
>TRBV24-1|TRBJ2-1|NA|TRBD1
TGTGCCACCAGTGACCCCCGACAGGGAAAAGGCAATGAGCAGTTCTTC
CATSDPRQGKGNEQFF
>TRBV30|TRBJ2-1|NA|TRBD2
TGTGCCTGGAGTGGGGGTAGCGGGGGCGGCTACAATGAGCAGTTCTTC
CAWSGGSGGGYNEQFF
>TRBV5-4|TRBJ2-7|NA|TRBD1
TGTGCCAGCAGCTCGGACAGGGTGAAAGACGAGCAGTACTTC
CASSSDRVKDEQYF
>TRBV9|TRBJ1-2|NA|NA
TGTGCCAGCAGCGTAACGGATACTTTAGCTAACTATGGCTACACCTTC
CASSVTDTLANYGYTF
>TRBV10-1|TRBJ2-7|few|NA
TGCGCCAGCAGTGAGTCGGGAGCGCCCCTCTGGGAGCAGTACTTC
CASSESGAPLWEQYF
>TRBV7-9|TRBJ2-2|NA|TRBD1
TGTGCCAGCAAGTCAACAGGGGGTTTTTCCGGGGAGCTGTTTTTT
CASKSTGGFSGELFF